This paragraph covers one T cell receptor beta chain sequence. Antigen: not known. These data come from a study of T cells in localized non-small cell lung cancer. The study's findings and limits: Adjacent lung was found to contain a median roughly 60 of the top 100 tumor clones. It was uninvolved adjacent lung that showed the highest T cell clonality, exceeding tumor.

This CDR3 comprises 13 residues. V lost 3 bases to trimming and J lost 0 bases, with 6 bases between them. Germline V gives CDR1 SEHNR, CDR2 FQNEAQ (reference sequence). Sequencing used immunoSEQ multiplex PCR; TCRdb keeps in-frame clones, though not all of them. The table has around 64,000 clones, around 81% seen once. The rearrangement links TRBV7-9 to TRBJ2-7, with no clear D. This sequence originates from a man between 40 and 70 years old with stage II lung adenocarcinoma. Sequenced material: PBMCs, taken before any cancer treatment. The CDR3 region has the DNA TGTGCCAGCAGCTTTTGGAGCTCCTACGAGCAGTACTTC. Translated, it gives CASSFWSSYEQYF.